A selection of T cell receptor beta chains follows, all from one sample in a study of shared clonotypes between healthy human individuals. Here immunoSEQ multiplex PCR was the method, and the copy in TCRdb shows in-frame clones only, minus some. The data show hundreds of thousands of clones, less than 98% seen once. The sequenced material came from naive CD4+ T cells sorted from blood. These receptors were obtained from a woman in her twenties or thirties in good health. CDR3s include the opening cysteine and the closing phenylalanine or tryptophan. A D gene is named only where the DNA matches it firmly. Size is stated for part of the rows, as once, few or many counts, or as a class when the clone is expanded.

v_call: TRBV9
d_call: -
clone_size: -
j_call: TRBJ2-1
cdr3_aa: CASSVAGFGNEQFF
cdr3_nt: TGTGCCAGCAGCGTAGCGGGGTTCGGTAATGAGCAGTTCTTC

v_call: TRBV19
d_call: -
clone_size: -
j_call: TRBJ1-5
cdr3_aa: CASGSELSYQPQHF
cdr3_nt: TGTGCCAGCGGCAGCGAGCTATCCTATCAGCCCCAGCATTTT

v_call: TRBV7-2
d_call: -
clone_size: -
j_call: TRBJ2-3
cdr3_aa: CASSLIPPAPGSTDTQYF
cdr3_nt: TGTGCCAGCAGCTTAATTCCCCCAGCCCCAGGTAGCACAGATACGCAGTATTTT

v_call: TRBV10-3
d_call: -
clone_size: -
j_call: TRBJ1-1
cdr3_aa: CAISEREKGEAFF
cdr3_nt: TGTGCCATCAGTGAGAGGGAGAAGGGTGAAGCTTTCTTT

v_call: TRBV10-2
d_call: TRBD1
clone_size: -
j_call: TRBJ1-3
cdr3_aa: CASRQQGAGNTIYF
cdr3_nt: TGCGCCAGCAGGCAACAGGGGGCTGGAAACACCATATATTTT

v_call: TRBV5-1
d_call: TRBD2
clone_size: -
j_call: TRBJ2-7
cdr3_aa: CASSETSLTYEQYF
cdr3_nt: TGCGCCAGCAGCGAGACTAGCCTGACCTACGAGCAGTACTTC

v_call: TRBV6-1
d_call: -
clone_size: -
j_call: TRBJ2-7
cdr3_aa: CASSEGAPREQYF
cdr3_nt: TGTGCCAGCAGTGAAGGGGCTCCCCGCGAGCAGTACTTC

v_call: TRBV28
d_call: -
clone_size: -
j_call: TRBJ2-7
cdr3_aa: CASKGPYEQYF
cdr3_nt: TGTGCCTCCAAAGGTCCCTACGAGCAGTACTTC

v_call: TRBV28
d_call: -
clone_size: -
j_call: TRBJ1-1
cdr3_aa: CASRAGGGSQTGTEAFF
cdr3_nt: TGTGCCAGCAGAGCCGGAGGGGGATCCCAAACAGGCACTGAAGCTTTCTTT

v_call: TRBV29-1
d_call: -
clone_size: -
j_call: TRBJ1-3
cdr3_aa: CSVATYYDRTGNTIYF
cdr3_nt: TGCAGCGTCGCTACTTACTACGACAGGACTGGAAACACCATATATTTT

v_call: TRBV6-4
d_call: -
clone_size: -
j_call: TRBJ2-2
cdr3_aa: CASRKDPNTGELFF
cdr3_nt: TGTGCCAGCAGAAAAGACCCGAACACCGGGGAGCTGTTTTTT

v_call: TRBV11-2
d_call: -
clone_size: once
j_call: TRBJ2-1
cdr3_aa: CASSLPRGQLKINNEQFF
cdr3_nt: TGTGCCAGCAGCTTACCCAGAGGACAGCTCAAAATTAACAATGAGCAGTTCTTC

v_call: TRBV29-1
d_call: -
clone_size: -
j_call: TRBJ2-5
cdr3_aa: CSVLSSLAEETQYF
cdr3_nt: TGCAGCGTCCTCTCCTCATTAGCGGAAGAGACCCAGTACTTC

v_call: TRBV15
d_call: -
clone_size: -
j_call: TRBJ2-3
cdr3_aa: CATSRADSSTDTQYF
cdr3_nt: TGTGCCACCAGCAGAGCGGACAGCAGCACAGATACGCAGTATTTT

v_call: TRBV18
d_call: -
clone_size: -
j_call: TRBJ2-1
cdr3_aa: CASSPRASEDEQFF
cdr3_nt: TGTGCCAGCTCACCACGGGCTTCGGAGGATGAGCAGTTCTTC

v_call: TRBV6-1
d_call: -
clone_size: -
j_call: TRBJ1-2
cdr3_aa: CASSLGGYTF
cdr3_nt: TGTGCCAGCAGCCTAGGCGGCTACACCTTC

v_call: TRBV2
d_call: -
clone_size: -
j_call: TRBJ1-1
cdr3_aa: CASSGRGRTEHTEAFF
cdr3_nt: TGTGCCAGCAGTGGCAGGGGTCGGACCGAACACACTGAAGCTTTCTTT

v_call: TRBV4-2
d_call: TRBD1
clone_size: -
j_call: TRBJ1-6
cdr3_aa: CASSQSFRDSYSPLHF
cdr3_nt: TGTGCCAGCAGCCAATCCTTCCGGGACAGTTATTCACCCCTCCACTTT

v_call: TRBV19
d_call: TRBD2
clone_size: -
j_call: TRBJ2-7
cdr3_aa: CASARLAGGYYEQYF
cdr3_nt: TGTGCCAGCGCCCGTCTAGCGGGTGGGTACTACGAGCAGTACTTC

v_call: TRBV7-6
d_call: -
clone_size: -
j_call: TRBJ2-6
cdr3_aa: CASSQGQSGANVLTF
cdr3_nt: TGTGCCAGCAGCCAAGGCCAGTCTGGGGCCAACGTCCTGACTTTC